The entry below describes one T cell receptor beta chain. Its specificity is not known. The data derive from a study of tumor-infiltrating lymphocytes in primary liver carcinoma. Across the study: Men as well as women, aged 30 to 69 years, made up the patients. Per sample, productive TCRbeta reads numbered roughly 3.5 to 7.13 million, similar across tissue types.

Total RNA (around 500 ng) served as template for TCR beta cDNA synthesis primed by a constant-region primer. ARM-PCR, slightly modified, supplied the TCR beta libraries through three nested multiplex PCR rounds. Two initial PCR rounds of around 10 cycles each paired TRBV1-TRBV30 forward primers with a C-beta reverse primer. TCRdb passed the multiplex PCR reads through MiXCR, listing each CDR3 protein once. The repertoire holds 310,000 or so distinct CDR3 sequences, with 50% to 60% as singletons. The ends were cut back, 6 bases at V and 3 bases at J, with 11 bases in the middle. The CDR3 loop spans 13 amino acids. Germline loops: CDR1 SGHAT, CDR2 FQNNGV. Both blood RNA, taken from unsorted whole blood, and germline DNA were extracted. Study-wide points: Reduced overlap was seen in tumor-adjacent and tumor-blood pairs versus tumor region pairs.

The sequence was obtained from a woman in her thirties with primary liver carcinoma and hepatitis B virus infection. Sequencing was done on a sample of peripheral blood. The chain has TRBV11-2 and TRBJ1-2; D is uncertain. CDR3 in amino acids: CASSLSADYGYTF. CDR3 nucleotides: TGTGCCAGCAGTTTATCCGCTGACTATGGCTACACCTTC.